This T cell receptor beta chain emerged from a study of a mutant IDH1 vaccine in newly diagnosed glioma. Background on the study: Vaccines were begun 4-6 weeks after radiotherapy alone, or with temozolomide cycles. Study-wide points: It seemed that pseudoprogression was not linked to changes in the top peripheral T cell clonotypes.

Only in-frame clones appear in the TCRdb table, and some are missing; sequencing was by immunoSEQ multiplex PCR. Of 100,000 to 150,000 clones detected, roughly 75% appear once; the ten largest clones hold 5.5%. V dropped 0 bases and J dropped 0 bases, with 9 bases sitting between them. The CDR3 is made up of 15 amino acids. CDR1 is GTSNPN and CDR2 is SVGIG in the germline V gene (reference sequence). On this clone: Its antigen is unidentified.

The time point is: week 11, during vaccination. Mutant IDH1 20-mer peptide, at 300 ug, made up each vaccine dose, with topical imiquimod. Donors' newly diagnosed IDH1-mutant WHO grade 3 or 4 astrocytomas lacked nuclear ATRX. The origin of this receptor is a man aged 40-49 years with glioma. Sequencing used PBMCs, obtained from a glioma patient whose treatment included an IDH1 peptide vaccine. The chain couples TRBV30 to TRBJ1-5; unclear D gene. CDR3 amino acids: CAWSVNPDSNQPQHF. The DNA for the CDR3 is TGTGCCTGGAGTGTGAACCCGGATAGCAATCAGCCCCAGCATTTT.